A single TCR beta chain is shown here with its context. What it binds is unknown. This CDR3 has 15 residues. Trimming left V 3 bases short and J 4 bases short, with 15 bases between. The germline CDR1 and CDR2 sequences are LNHDA and SQIVND (reference sequence). This entry comes from a study of cytomegalovirus exposure and HLA in healthy donors. Study-wide results and caveats: Listed as cytomegalovirus-associated were 150 to 200 TCR beta chains.

The PCR contained 60 Vbeta and 13 Jbeta primers. TCRdb keeps only in-frame clones here, not all; method: immunoSEQ multiplex PCR. Found here are some 150,000 clones, roughly three quarters of them singletons; the top ten hold roughly 10%. Source material: PBMCs. The rearrangement uses TRBV19 and TRBJ1-1; D is perhaps TRBD1 (5 bases). The TCR was taken from a man aged 18-30 years in good health and CMV-seropositive. In nucleotides, the CDR3 is TGTGCCAGTAGTATGGGGCATGTGGCCGGCACTGAAGCTTTCTTT. Encoded protein: CASSMGHVAGTEAFF.